The clone carrying this TCR beta chain showed up just once. Trimming removed 5 bases at V and 1 base at J, with 5 bases between. CDR1 is SGHTA, CDR2 FQGNSA, per germline. The length of the CDR3 is 13 residues. These data come from a study of blood T cell repertoires in COVID-19. Study overall: Sources were T cells, B-cell-depleted T cells, or PBMCs; the material itself was cDNA or gDNA.

Libraries were prepared by immunoSEQ multiplex PCR; TCRdb keeps only in-frame clonotypes and omits some of them. The sample has some 220,000 clones, about 82% seen once. The chain employs TRBV7-2 and TRBJ2-2; D call uncertain. The material sequenced was peripheral blood. This clonotype was sampled from a woman between 65 and 79 years old with COVID-19, enrolled during active disease. The CDR3 here is CASSQMNTGELFF. The DNA of the CDR3 is TGTGCCAGCAGCCAGATGAACACCGGGGAGCTGTTTTTT.